Listed below are T cell receptor beta chains from one sample, sequenced in a study of T cell responses to AZD1222 COVID-19 vaccine. Assay: immunoSEQ multiplex PCR; the TCRdb copy retains only in-frame clones and omits some. The data show some 100,000 clones, 80% to 95% seen once. The specimen comprised peripheral blood, sampled on day 0 of AZD1222 vaccination. The receptors here all came from an adult in good health. Each CDR3 is given with its conserved first and last residue. The D gene is left open where the match is weak. Rows may omit the clone size; those that give it use once, few, many or a size class.

>NA|TRBD1|TRBV5-1|TRBJ1-4
TGCGCCAGCAGTCCGGGACAGGGGGATGAAAAACTGTTTTTT
CASSPGQGDEKLFF
>NA|TRBD1|TRBV6-6|TRBJ2-7
TGTGCCAGCGGGCCCGGACAGGGGGGTTCCTACGAGCAGTACTTC
CASGPGQGGSYEQYF
>NA|TRBD1|TRBV28|TRBJ1-5
TGTGCCAGCAGGACCGACAGGGGGGGTCAGCCCCAGCATTTT
CASRTDRGGQPQHF
>NA|NA|TRBV29-1|TRBJ2-3
TGCAGCGTCGAAACAGGGACAGATACGCAGTATTTT
CSVETGTDTQYF
>NA|TRBD1|TRBV7-2|TRBJ1-2
TGTGCCAGCAGCCCCGGACAGGAGCCCTATGGCTACACCTTC
CASSPGQEPYGYTF
>NA|TRBD2|TRBV19|TRBJ2-7
TGTGCCAGTAGTGGCCACTTACTAGCGGGGGACTACGAGCAGTACTTC
CASSGHLLAGDYEQYF
>NA|NA|TRBV5-8|TRBJ1-4
TGTGCCAGCAGCCCGAAACAGGCAACTAATGAAAAACTGTTTTTT
CASSPKQATNEKLFF
>NA|TRBD1|TRBV29-1|TRBJ2-1
TGCAGCGTCCAACCGGGACAGGGTCAGTCCTACAATGAGCAGTTCTTC
CSVQPGQGQSYNEQFF
>NA|TRBD2|TRBV5-4|TRBJ2-1
TGTGCCAGCAGCTTGGAGGCGGGGGGGCGGAATGAGCAGTTCTTC
CASSLEAGGRNEQFF
>NA|TRBD1|TRBV6-5|TRBJ1-5
TGTGCCAGCAGTCGGACAGGGCCCAATCAGCCCCAGCATTTT
CASSRTGPNQPQHF
>NA|TRBD2|TRBV7-8|TRBJ2-1
TGTGCCAGCAGCTTGGGAGCGGGGAACTCCTACAATGAGCAGTTCTTC
CASSLGAGNSYNEQFF
>NA|NA|TRBV28|TRBJ1-5
TGTGCCAGCAGTTTCCGGGGAGGACAGCCCCAGCATTTT
CASSFRGGQPQHF
>NA|NA|TRBV4-1|TRBJ1-5
TGCGCCAGCAGCCAGGGGTCGGACGGCAATCAGCCCCAGCATTTT
CASSQGSDGNQPQHF
>NA|NA|TRBV19|TRBJ2-3
TGTGCCAGTAGTTCGGGAGTCAGGGGCATAGATACGCAGTATTTT
CASSSGVRGIDTQYF
>NA|NA|TRBV6-2/TRBV6-3|TRBJ1-5
TGTGCCAGCAGTTCCCCGCATTATGGGCTACATCAGCCCCAGCATTTT
CASSSPHYGLHQPQHF
>once|TRBD1|TRBV10-1|TRBJ1-5
TGCGCCAGCAGGCCCGTGACAGGGATTTGTCAGCCCCAGCATTTT
CASRPVTGICQPQHF
>few|NA|TRBV5-4|TRBJ1-2
TGTGCCAGCAGCTCCTCGGTTGGAGGGGCGGCCACCCCTCTTGGCTACACCTTC
CASSSSVGGAATPLGYTF
>NA|TRBD1|TRBV27|TRBJ1-2
TGTGCCAGCAGTTTCCGCCGGGACAGGGACATCTATGGCTACACCTTC
CASSFRRDRDIYGYTF
>NA|TRBD2|TRBV7-3|TRBJ2-1
TGTGCCAGCAGCTTAGCGGGGGGGCCTAATGAGCAGTTCTTC
CASSLAGGPNEQFF
>NA|TRBD1|TRBV7-2|TRBJ1-3
TGTGCCAGCAGCGTAACCGGGACAGGCTCCGGAAACACCATATATTTT
CASSVTGTGSGNTIYF
>NA|NA|TRBV6-5|TRBJ2-7
TGTGCCAGCAGTACCCCCAGGGGCGCGAACGAGCAGTACTTC
CASSTPRGANEQYF
>NA|NA|TRBV4-1|TRBJ1-2
TGCGCCAGCAGCCAAGATACCTACTATGGCTACACCTTC
CASSQDTYYGYTF
>NA|NA|TRBV5-4|TRBJ2-7
TGTGCCAGCAGCTCGACAGTCGGGAGCTCCTACGAGCAGTACTTC
CASSSTVGSSYEQYF
>NA|TRBD1|TRBV9|TRBJ2-7
TGTGCCAGCAGCGTCCGACAGGGTGGGTACGAGCAGTACTTC
CASSVRQGGYEQYF
>few|NA|TRBV6-2/TRBV6-3|TRBJ1-2
TGTGCCAGCACCCCACAGGGCACCTATGGCTACACCTTC
CASTPQGTYGYTF
>few|NA|TRBV6-1|TRBJ1-1
TGTGCCAGCAGTGAAGATTACGAGTGGACTGAAGCTTTCTTT
CASSEDYEWTEAFF
>NA|NA|TRBV5-4|TRBJ2-3
TGTGCCAGCAGCCCGGAGGGGCTGGATACGCAGTATTTT
CASSPEGLDTQYF
>NA|TRBD1|TRBV6-1|TRBJ1-2
TGTGCCAGCAGTGAAGGGAGGACAGGGGAGCGTGGCTACACCTTC
CASSEGRTGERGYTF
>NA|NA|TRBV15|TRBJ2-2
TGTGCCACCCGGACCAACCCCGGGGAGCTGTTTTTT
CATRTNPGELFF
>few|NA|TRBV4-3|TRBJ2-5
TGCGCCAGCAGCCAAGATAGGACAGAGACCCAGTACTTC
CASSQDRTETQYF
>NA|TRBD2|TRBV19|TRBJ2-5
TGTGCCAGTAGTATAGCTCGCGGGAGTGGGGGGACCCAGTACTTC
CASSIARGSGGTQYF
>NA|NA|TRBV14|TRBJ2-2
TGTGCCAGCAGCCAAGAGGCGGCCACCTATTGGAACACCGGGGAGCTGTTTTTT
CASSQEAATYWNTGELFF
>NA|TRBD1|TRBV7-9|TRBJ1-5
TGTGCCAGCAGCTTAGGGGGGACAGGGTCGAGCAATCAGCCCCAGCATTTT
CASSLGGTGSSNQPQHF
>NA|TRBD1|TRBV4-3|TRBJ1-2
TGCGCCAGCAGCACTACGACAGGGTTGCGAGGCTACACCTTC
CASSTTTGLRGYTF
>NA|NA|TRBV5-6|TRBJ2-7
TGTGCCAGCTCCCCCGGAGGACTTGTCACCTACGAGCAGTACTTC
CASSPGGLVTYEQYF
>NA|NA|TRBV11-2|TRBJ1-1
TGTGCCAGCAGCACCCAGCTGGGCCGGTTGAACACTGAAGCTTTCTTT
CASSTQLGRLNTEAFF
>NA|NA|TRBV13|TRBJ2-1
TGTGCCAGCAGCTTAGTCAGGGACCGCTCCTACAATGAGCAGTTCTTC
CASSLVRDRSYNEQFF